This T cell receptor (beta chain) was recovered during a study of blood T cell repertoires in COVID-19. Measured with immunoSEQ multiplex PCR; TCRdb has only the in-frame clones, and not every one. The sample gives a few hundred thousand clones, roughly 89% of which show up once; 4% to 5.5% is in the top ten. Living in 24 US areas, the participants were between roughly 18 and 90 years of age. Material: PBMCs or T cells enriched from blood (not recorded which). This TCR was recovered from a woman aged 18-29 years with acute COVID-19.

CDR3 bases: TGTGCCAGCAGCTTAGCGGGGACAGGGGGCGAATACACCTTC. Translated: CASSLAGTGGEYTF. This chain uses TRBV11-2 with TRBJ1-2; 12 positions agree with TRBD1. Germline V gene data show CDR1 as SGHAT and CDR2 as FQNNGV. V dropped 1 base and J dropped 11; count of bases not matched to a gene: 5. The CDR3 extends over 14 amino acids. Together with reference TRBV11-2 and TRBJ1-2, the CDR3 gives the full variable domain: EAGVAQSPRYKIIEKRQSVAFWCNPISGHATLYWYQQILGQGPKLLIQFQNNGVVDDSQLPKDRFSAERLKGVDSTLKIQPAKLEDSAVYLCASSLAGTGGEYTFGSGTRLTVV.